What follows are 4 T cell receptor beta chains derived from one specimen sequenced in a study of blood T cells in healthy people across ages. A second roughly 6 to 11 cycle PCR used barcoded and J-beta primers. Via MiXCR, TCRdb re-called the 5' RACE reads, giving one row per CDR3 protein. This table has 750,000 to 950,000 distinct CDR3 sequences, around 29% appearing once. The same data also contributed to another study, on T cells of mothers and their children.

Input material: blood. Receptors were obtained from a woman aged 40 to 49 in good health.

Turning to this clonotype: A much larger clonotype is one base distant, so this may be a read error. Here the CDR3 reads CAIAGQGSTEAFF. DNA of the CDR3: TGTGCCATCGCAGGACAGGGCAGCACTGAAGCTTTCTTT. The chain combines TRBV10-3 with TRBJ1-1; 8 nucleotides line up with TRBD1. The CDR3 consists of 13 residues. J was trimmed by 4 bases and V by 8 bases; bases with no gene match: 6. The germline V gene encodes CDR1 ENHRY and CDR2 SYGVKD.

Many counts were recorded for this clonotype. The rearrangement joins TRBV7-3 to TRBJ2-1, with D unclear. The CDR3 sequence is 14 residues long. Germline values: CDR1 SGHTA, CDR2 FQGTGA. The ends were cut back, 5 bases at V and 4 bases at J, with 12 bases in the middle. The CDR3 nucleotides read TGTGCCAGCAGCCCTGGGATAAAATACAATGAGCAGTTCTTC. The encoded protein is CASSPGIKYNEQFF.

The chain links TRBV7-2 to TRBJ2-7; D is possibly TRBD1 (6 bases). Germline CDR1 reads SGHTA; CDR2 reads FQGNSA. The CDR3 is made up of 14 amino acids. The ends were cut back, 3 bases at V and 0 bases at J, with 9 bases in the middle. CDR3 protein: CASSFTGHSYEQYF. CDR3 coding DNA: TGTGCCAGCAGCTTTACGGGACACTCCTACGAGCAGTACTTC.

This clonotype appeared many times. V is TRBV7-2 and J is TRBJ2-1; 8 nucleotides match TRBD1. This CDR3 region has 12 residues. Trimming took 10 bases from V and 5 from J; bases not matched to a gene: 4. CDR1 and CDR2 (germline): SGHTA, FQGNSA. This CDR3 reads CAIRQGNNEQFF. The CDR3 region has the DNA TGTGCCATCCGACAGGGGAACAATGAGCAGTTCTTC.